This T cell receptor (beta chain) derives from a study of T-cell reconstitution after alpha-beta-depleted transplantation in children. The CDR3 consists of 17 residues. Trimming at V came to 3 bases and at J to 3 bases, leaving 8 bases not matched to a gene. This clonotype has more than one count but fewer than ten. Its antigen remains unknown. Study-level findings and limits: Reportedly, alpha-beta T cells present about two months post-transplant originated from several hundred expanded clones of graft origin. High day-60 TCRbeta diversity in some patients came from surviving recipient T cells and thymic progenitors. From newly produced T cells came most of the T-cell counts and diversity one year after transplant.

The TCRbeta library incorporated unique molecular identifiers. In TCRdb, the PCR reads were re-called with MiXCR into one record per CDR3 protein. The table has about 210,000 distinct CDR3 sequences, under 20% seen once. Sequences were derived from PBMCs, mostly from graft donor cells, sampled 360 days after TCRalphabeta/CD19-depleted stem cell transplant. The TCR originated in a male patient between 2 and 10 years old who had a stem cell transplant for acute lymphoblastic leukemia, so the T cells may come from the graft donor. The chain has TRBV12-3 or TRBV12-4 and TRBJ2-3; TRBD2 agrees at 11 bases. This chain's CDR3 is CASSFTFTSGGTDTQYF. The CDR3 DNA reads as TGTGCCAGCAGTTTCACCTTTACTAGCGGGGGAACAGATACGCAGTATTTT.